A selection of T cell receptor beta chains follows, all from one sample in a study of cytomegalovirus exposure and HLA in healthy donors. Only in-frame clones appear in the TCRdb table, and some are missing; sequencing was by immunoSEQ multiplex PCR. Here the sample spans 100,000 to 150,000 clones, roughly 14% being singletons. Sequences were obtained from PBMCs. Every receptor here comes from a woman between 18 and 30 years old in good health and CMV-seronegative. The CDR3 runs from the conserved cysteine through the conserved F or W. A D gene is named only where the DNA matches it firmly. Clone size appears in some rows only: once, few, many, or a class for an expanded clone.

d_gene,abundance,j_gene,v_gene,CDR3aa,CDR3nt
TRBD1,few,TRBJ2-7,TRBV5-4,CASSPLGQGYYEQYF,TGTGCCAGCAGCCCGCTAGGACAGGGTTACTACGAGCAGTACTTC
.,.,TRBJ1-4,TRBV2,CASSAPGQGDEKLFF,TGTGCCAGCAGTGCGCCGGGACAAGGGGATGAAAAACTGTTTTTT
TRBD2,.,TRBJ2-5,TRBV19,CASILVAGEETQYF,TGTGCCAGTATCCTCGTAGCGGGAGAAGAGACCCAGTACTTC
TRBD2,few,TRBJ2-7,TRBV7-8,CASSPREGHYEQYF,TGTGCCAGCAGCCCCCGGGAGGGCCATTACGAGCAGTACTTC
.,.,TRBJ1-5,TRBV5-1,CASSPGPGEVQPQHF,TGCGCCAGCAGCCCCGGGCCCGGGGAGGTTCAGCCCCAGCATTTT
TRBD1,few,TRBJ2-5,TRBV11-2,CASSNLLGGQAETQYF,TGTGCCAGCAGCAACCTTTTAGGGGGCCAAGCGGAGACCCAGTACTTC
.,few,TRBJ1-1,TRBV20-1,CSGSGNTEAFF,TGCAGTGGATCGGGGAACACTGAAGCTTTCTTT
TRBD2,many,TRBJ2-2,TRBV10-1,CASSESKGGPGELFF,TGCGCCAGCAGTGAGTCAAAGGGAGGGCCCGGGGAGCTGTTTTTT
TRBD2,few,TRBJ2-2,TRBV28,CASSFPTGLAGGPTGELFF,TGTGCCAGCAGTTTCCCGACGGGACTAGCGGGAGGACCCACCGGGGAGCTGTTTTTT
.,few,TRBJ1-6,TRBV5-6,CASSLVQNYNSPLHF,TGTGCCAGCAGCTTGGTACAGAACTATAATTCACCCCTCCACTTT
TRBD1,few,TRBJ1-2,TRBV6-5,CASSQGADDYGYTF,TGTGCCAGCAGTCAGGGGGCCGATGACTATGGCTACACCTTC
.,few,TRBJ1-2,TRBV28,CASRLPRRGFQDGYTF,TGTGCCAGCAGGTTACCTCGGCGCGGTTTTCAAGATGGCTACACCTTC
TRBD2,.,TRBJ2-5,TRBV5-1,CASRPGTSGSVGETQYF,TGCGCCAGCAGGCCCGGGACTAGCGGGAGTGTTGGAGAGACCCAGTACTTC
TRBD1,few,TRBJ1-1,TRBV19,CASQQGMNTEAFF,TGTGCCAGTCAACAGGGGATGAACACTGAAGCTTTCTTT
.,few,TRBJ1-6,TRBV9,CASSAINQSPLHF,TGTGCCAGCAGCGCCATTAATCAGTCCCCCCTCCACTTT
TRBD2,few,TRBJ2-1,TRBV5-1,CASNQASGSNEQFF,TGCGCCAGCAATCAGGCTAGCGGGTCGAATGAGCAGTTCTTC
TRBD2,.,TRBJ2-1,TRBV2,CASTRGAGGDNEQFF,TGTGCCAGCACCCGCGGGGCGGGGGGGGACAATGAGCAGTTCTTC
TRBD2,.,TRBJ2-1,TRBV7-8,CASSPRTSGGYNEQFF,TGTGCCAGCAGCCCCCGAACTAGCGGAGGATACAATGAGCAGTTCTTC
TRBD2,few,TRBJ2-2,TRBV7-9,CASTDTGLLAGELFF,TGTGCCAGCACCGACACGGGACTATTGGCCGGGGAGCTGTTTTTT
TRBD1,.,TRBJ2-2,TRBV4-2,CASSQTPDRTTGELFF,TGTGCCAGCAGCCAAACCCCGGACAGGACCACCGGGGAGCTGTTTTTT
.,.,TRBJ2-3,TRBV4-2,CASSQEGSYSPDTQYF,TGTGCCAGCAGCCAAGAAGGCTCTTATAGCCCAGATACGCAGTATTTT
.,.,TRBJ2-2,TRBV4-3,CASSQDLGGTGELFF,TGCGCCAGCAGCCAAGATCTGGGGGGCACCGGGGAGCTGTTTTTT
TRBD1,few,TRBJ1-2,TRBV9,CASSARTGNYGYTF,TGTGCCAGCAGCGCCCGGACAGGGAACTATGGCTACACCTTC
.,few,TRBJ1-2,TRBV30,CAWEAPQGSPPDGYTF,TGTGCCTGGGAGGCCCCACAGGGAAGCCCACCGGATGGCTACACCTTC
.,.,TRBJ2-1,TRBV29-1,CSVEAARGISNEQFF,TGCAGCGTTGAAGCCGCCCGGGGGATCTCCAATGAGCAGTTCTTC
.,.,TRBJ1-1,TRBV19,CASTSWGRQTYPNTEAFF,TGTGCCAGTACCTCATGGGGGAGGCAGACTTATCCTAACACTGAAGCTTTCTTT
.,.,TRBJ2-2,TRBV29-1,CSVPIAGELFF,TGCAGCGTCCCTATAGCCGGGGAGCTGTTTTTT
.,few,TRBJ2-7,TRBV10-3,CATDKGLDNEQYF,TGTGCCACCGACAAGGGACTTGACAACGAGCAGTACTTC
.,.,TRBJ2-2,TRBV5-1,CASSSYGTTNTGELFF,TGCGCCAGCAGCTCGTACGGGACAACGAACACCGGGGAGCTGTTTTTT
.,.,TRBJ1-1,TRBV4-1,CASSPPGRPNTEAFF,TGCGCCAGCAGCCCCCCGGGTAGACCGAACACTGAAGCTTTCTTT
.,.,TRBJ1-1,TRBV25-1,CASEAGQLNTEAFF,TGTGCCAGTGAGGCCGGACAGCTGAACACTGAAGCTTTCTTT
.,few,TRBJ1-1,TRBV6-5,CASSPALVSGTEAFF,TGTGCCAGCAGCCCGGCATTGGTGAGCGGCACTGAAGCTTTCTTT
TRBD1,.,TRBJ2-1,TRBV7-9,CASSGPGQGIYNEQFF,TGTGCCAGCAGCGGACCCGGACAGGGGATCTACAATGAGCAGTTCTTC
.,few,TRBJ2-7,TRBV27,CASSGGAYEQYF,TGTGCCAGCAGCGGCGGGGCGTACGAGCAGTACTTC
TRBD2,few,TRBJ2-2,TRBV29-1,CSAGTSSTGELFF,TGCAGCGCAGGGACTAGCAGCACCGGGGAGCTGTTTTTT
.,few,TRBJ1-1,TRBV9,CASSVANSGALRVAFF,TGTGCCAGCAGCGTAGCTAATAGTGGGGCCCTCCGGGTCGCTTTCTTT
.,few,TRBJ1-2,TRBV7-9,CASSPGTFGYTF,TGTGCCAGCAGCCCAGGGACATTTGGCTACACCTTC
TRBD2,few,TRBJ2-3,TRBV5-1,CASSDTAGGDTDTQYF,TGCGCCAGCAGCGACACAGCGGGGGGAGACACAGATACGCAGTATTTT
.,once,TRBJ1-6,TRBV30,CAWRDGTTVHF,TGTGCCTGGAGAGATGGTACAACCGTCCACTTT
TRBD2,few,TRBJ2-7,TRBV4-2,CASSPTVGTSGRAAYEQYF,TGTGCCAGCAGCCCAACCGTCGGGACTAGCGGGAGGGCCGCTTACGAGCAGTACTTC
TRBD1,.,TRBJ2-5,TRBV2,CASSLDRGETQYF,TGTGCCAGCAGTTTGGACAGGGGAGAGACCCAGTACTTC
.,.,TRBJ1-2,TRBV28,CASSFPGSGYTF,TGTGCCAGCAGTTTTCCGGGGAGCGGCTACACCTTC
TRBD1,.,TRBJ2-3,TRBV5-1,CASSWDRGDTQYF,TGCGCCAGCAGCTGGGACAGGGGAGATACGCAGTATTTT
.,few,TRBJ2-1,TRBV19,CASSRWAESGSSYNEQFF,TGTGCCAGTAGCCGTTGGGCGGAAAGCGGAAGCTCCTACAATGAGCAGTTCTTC
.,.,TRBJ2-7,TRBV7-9,CASREVAYEQYF,TGTGCCAGCAGGGAGGTCGCCTACGAGCAGTACTTC
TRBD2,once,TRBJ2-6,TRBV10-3,CAIAGTSSSGANVLTF,TGTGCCATTGCCGGGACTAGCTCCTCTGGGGCCAACGTCCTGACTTTC
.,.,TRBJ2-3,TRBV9,CASSVAGGTYPTDTQYF,TGTGCCAGCAGCGTAGCTGGAGGGACCTACCCCACAGATACGCAGTATTTT
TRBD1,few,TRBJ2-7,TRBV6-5,CASSPFEGAYGEQYF,TGTGCCAGCAGCCCGTTCGAGGGGGCGTATGGGGAGCAGTACTTC
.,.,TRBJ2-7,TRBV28,CASSLRSATGADEQYF,TGTGCCAGCAGTTTAAGAAGCGCCACTGGGGCGGACGAGCAGTACTTC
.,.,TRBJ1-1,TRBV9,CASSAHGAPSTEAFF,TGTGCCAGCAGCGCCCACGGTGCCCCGAGCACTGAAGCTTTCTTT